The clone carrying this T cell receptor (beta chain) was observed many times. What it binds is unknown. This entry belongs to a study of identical twins. TCRdb passed the 5' RACE reads through MiXCR, listing each CDR3 protein once. Of roughly 630,000 distinct CDR3 sequences in the sample, under 8.5% are singletons; the top ten hold 1.6%. Study-wide findings and caveats: Abundant beta clonotypes from cord blood bore fewer insertions; memory repertoires lacked this pattern. Out-of-frame TCR alpha sharing observed in monozygotic twins exceeded model estimates.

These data were also filed under a second study, of yellow fever vaccine responses in identical twins. According to that study: On the reported evidence, twins' vaccine T cell responses seemed partly convergent and partly personalized.

The receptor was derived from a young woman in good health. Sequencing was carried out using PBMCs.

The CDR3 sequence: CASSLRGATDTQYF. Here the CDR3 DNA reads TGTGCCAGCAGCCTTCGGGGGGCCACAGATACGCAGTATTTT. The chain couples TRBV3-1 to TRBJ2-3; D may be TRBD2 (7 bases). This CDR3 region has 14 residues. Per the germline V gene, CDR1 is LGHDT and CDR2 is YNNKEL (reference sequence). V lost 4 bases, J lost 2 bases, and 10 bases lay in between.